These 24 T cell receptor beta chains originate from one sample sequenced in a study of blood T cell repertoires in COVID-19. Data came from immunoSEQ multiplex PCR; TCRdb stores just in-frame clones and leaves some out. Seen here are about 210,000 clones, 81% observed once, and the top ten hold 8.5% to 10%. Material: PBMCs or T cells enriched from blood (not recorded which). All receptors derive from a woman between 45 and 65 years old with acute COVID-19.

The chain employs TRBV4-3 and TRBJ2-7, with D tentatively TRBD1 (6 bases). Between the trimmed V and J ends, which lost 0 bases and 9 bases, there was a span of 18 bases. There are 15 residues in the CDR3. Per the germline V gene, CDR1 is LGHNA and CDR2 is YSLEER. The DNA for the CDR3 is TGCGCCAGCAGCCAAGATGGAAGGAACCCACAGGGGCAGTACTTC. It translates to CASSQDGRNPQGQYF.

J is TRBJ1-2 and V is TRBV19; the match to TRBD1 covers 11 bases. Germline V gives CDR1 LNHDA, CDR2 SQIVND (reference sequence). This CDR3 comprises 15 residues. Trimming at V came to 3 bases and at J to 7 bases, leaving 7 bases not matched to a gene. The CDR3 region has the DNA TGTGCCAGTAGTATCCCCGGACAGGGGGCGACTGGCTACACCTTC. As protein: CASSIPGQGATGYTF.

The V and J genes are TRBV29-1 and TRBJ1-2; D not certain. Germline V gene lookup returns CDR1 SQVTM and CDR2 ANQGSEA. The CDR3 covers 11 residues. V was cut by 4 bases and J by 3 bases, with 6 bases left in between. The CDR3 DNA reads TGCAGCGTTGGCCAGGACTATGGCTACACCTTC. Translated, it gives CSVGQDYGYTF. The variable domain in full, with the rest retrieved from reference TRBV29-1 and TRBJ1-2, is SAVISQKPSRDICQRGTSLTIQCQVDSQVTMMFWYRQQPGQSLTLIATANQGSEATYESGFVIDKFPISRPNLTFSTLTVSNMSPEDSSIYLCSVGQDYGYTFGSGTRLTVV.

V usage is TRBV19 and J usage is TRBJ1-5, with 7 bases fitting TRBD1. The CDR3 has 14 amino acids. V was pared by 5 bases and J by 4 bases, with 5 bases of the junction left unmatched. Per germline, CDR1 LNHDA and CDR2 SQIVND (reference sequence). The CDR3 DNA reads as TGTGCCAGTAGTCCGGGACAGAAGAATCAGCCCCAGCATTTT. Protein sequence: CASSPGQKNQPQHF.

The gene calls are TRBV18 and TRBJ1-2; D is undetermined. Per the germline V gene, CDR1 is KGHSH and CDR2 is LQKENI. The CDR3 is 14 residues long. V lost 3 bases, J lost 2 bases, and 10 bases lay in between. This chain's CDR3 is CASSPQTRNYGYTF. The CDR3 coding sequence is TGTGCCAGCTCACCCCAAACTAGGAACTATGGCTACACCTTC. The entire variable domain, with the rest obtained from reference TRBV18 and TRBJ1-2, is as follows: NAGVMQNPRHLVRRRGQEARLRCSPMKGHSHVYWYRQLPEEGLKFMVYLQKENIIDESGMPKERFSAEFPKEGPSILRIQQVVRGDSAAYFCASSPQTRNYGYTFGSGTRLTVV.

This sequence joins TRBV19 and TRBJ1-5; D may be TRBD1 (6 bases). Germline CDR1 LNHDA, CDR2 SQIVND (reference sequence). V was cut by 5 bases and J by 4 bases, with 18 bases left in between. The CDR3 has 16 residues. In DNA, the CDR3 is TGTGCCAGTAGTCCGACTGACAGGTTCGGAAATCAGCCCCAGCATTTT. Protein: CASSPTDRFGNQPQHF.

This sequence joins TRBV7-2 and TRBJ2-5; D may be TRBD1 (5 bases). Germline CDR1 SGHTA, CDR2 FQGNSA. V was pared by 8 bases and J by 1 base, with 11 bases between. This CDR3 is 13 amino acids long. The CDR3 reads CASAQGFQETQYF. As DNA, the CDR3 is TGTGCCAGCGCGCAGGGTTTCCAAGAGACCCAGTACTTC.

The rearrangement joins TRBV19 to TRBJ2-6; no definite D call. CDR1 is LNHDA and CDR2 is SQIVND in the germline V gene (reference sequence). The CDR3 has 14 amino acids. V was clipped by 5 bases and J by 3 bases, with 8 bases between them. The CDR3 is CASSGSGGANVLTF. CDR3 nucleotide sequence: TGTGCCAGTAGTGGGTCGGGTGGGGCCAACGTCCTGACTTTC.

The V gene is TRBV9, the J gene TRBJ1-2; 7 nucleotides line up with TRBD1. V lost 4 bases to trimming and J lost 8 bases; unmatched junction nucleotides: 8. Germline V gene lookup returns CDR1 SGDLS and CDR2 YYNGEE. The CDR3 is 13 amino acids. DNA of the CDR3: TGTGCCAGCAGCCTTGAGGGGGCACACGGCTACACCTTC. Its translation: CASSLEGAHGYTF.

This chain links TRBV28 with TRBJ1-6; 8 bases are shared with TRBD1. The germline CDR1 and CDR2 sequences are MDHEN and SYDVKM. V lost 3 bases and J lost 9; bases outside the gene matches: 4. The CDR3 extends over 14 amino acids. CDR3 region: CASSFSGGGSPLHF. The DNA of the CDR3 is TGTGCCAGCAGTTTTTCAGGGGGCGGTTCACCCCTCCACTTT.

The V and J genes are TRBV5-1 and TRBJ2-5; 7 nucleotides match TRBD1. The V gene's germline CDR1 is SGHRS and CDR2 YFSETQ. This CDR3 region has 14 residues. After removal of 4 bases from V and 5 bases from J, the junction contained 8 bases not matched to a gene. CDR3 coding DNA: TGCGCCAGCAGCACAGGACAGGAAAAGGAGACCCAGTACTTC. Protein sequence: CASSTGQEKETQYF.

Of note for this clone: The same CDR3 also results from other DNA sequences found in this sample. CDR3 sequence (DNA): TGTGCCAGCAGTCCGGGACTAGCGGTGTTCGCTAACACCGGGGAGCTGTTTTTT. Residues: CASSPGLAVFANTGELFF. The genes are TRBV28 and TRBJ2-2; the match to TRBD2 covers 11 bases. Germline lookup yields CDR1 MDHEN and CDR2 SYDVKM. The CDR3 runs to 18 residues. V trimming: 5 bases; J trimming: 2 bases; junction bases outside the gene matches: 10.

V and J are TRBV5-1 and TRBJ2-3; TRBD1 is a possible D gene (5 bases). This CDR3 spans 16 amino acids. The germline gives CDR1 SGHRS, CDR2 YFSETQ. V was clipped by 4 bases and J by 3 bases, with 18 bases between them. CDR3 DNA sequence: TGCGCCAGCAGCGCCCGGAGACAGCCAAGAACAGATACGCAGTATTTT. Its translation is CASSARRQPRTDTQYF.

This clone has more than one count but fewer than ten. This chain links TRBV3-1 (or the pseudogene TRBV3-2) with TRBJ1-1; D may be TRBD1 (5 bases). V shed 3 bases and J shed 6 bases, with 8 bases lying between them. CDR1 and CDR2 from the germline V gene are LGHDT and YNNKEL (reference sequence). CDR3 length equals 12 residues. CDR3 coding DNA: TGTGCCAGCAGCCATGAGACAGCTGAAGCTTTCTTT. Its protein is CASSHETAEAFF.

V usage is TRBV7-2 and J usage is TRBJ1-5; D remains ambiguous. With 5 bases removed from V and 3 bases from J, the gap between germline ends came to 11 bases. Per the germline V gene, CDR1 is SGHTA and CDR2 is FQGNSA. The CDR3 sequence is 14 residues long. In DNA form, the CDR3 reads TGTGCCAGCAGCCAAGGAGGTCCCAATCAGCCCCAGCATTTT. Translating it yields CASSQGGPNQPQHF.

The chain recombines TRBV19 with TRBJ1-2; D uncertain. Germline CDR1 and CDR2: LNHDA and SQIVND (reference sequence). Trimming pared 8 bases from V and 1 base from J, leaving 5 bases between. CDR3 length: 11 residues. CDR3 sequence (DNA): TGTGCCAGTTCTCTTAACTATGGCTACACCTTC. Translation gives CASSLNYGYTF.

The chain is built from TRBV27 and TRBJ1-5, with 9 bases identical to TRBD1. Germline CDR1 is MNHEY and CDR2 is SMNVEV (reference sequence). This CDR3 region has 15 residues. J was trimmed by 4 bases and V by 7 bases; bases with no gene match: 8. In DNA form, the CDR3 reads TGTGCCAGCAACCCCGGGACAGGGCCTAATCAGCCCCAGCATTTT. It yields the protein CASNPGTGPNQPQHF.

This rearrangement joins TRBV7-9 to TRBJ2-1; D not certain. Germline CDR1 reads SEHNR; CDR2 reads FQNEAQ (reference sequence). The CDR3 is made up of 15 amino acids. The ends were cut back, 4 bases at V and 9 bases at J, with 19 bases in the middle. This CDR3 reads CASSSWMGLQPEQFF. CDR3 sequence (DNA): TGTGCCAGCAGCTCCTGGATGGGCCTCCAGCCTGAGCAGTTCTTC.

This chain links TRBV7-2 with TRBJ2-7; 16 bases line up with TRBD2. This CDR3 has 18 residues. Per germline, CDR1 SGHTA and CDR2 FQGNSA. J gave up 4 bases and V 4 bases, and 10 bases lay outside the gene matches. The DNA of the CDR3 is TGTGCCAGCAGCTCAAGACCCGGGACTAGCGGGAGGGGGTACGAGCAGTACTTC. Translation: CASSSRPGTSGRGYEQYF.

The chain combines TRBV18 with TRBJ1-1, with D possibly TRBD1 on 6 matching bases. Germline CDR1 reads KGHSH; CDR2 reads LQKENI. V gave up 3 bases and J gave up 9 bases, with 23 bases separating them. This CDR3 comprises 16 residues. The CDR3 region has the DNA TGTGCCAGCTCACCGGCGGGTGGGACATCAACTATAAAAGCTTTCTTT. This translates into CASSPAGGTSTIKAFF. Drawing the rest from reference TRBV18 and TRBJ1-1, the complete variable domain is NAGVMQNPRHLVRRRGQEARLRCSPMKGHSHVYWYRQLPEEGLKFMVYLQKENIIDESGMPKERFSAEFPKEGPSILRIQQVVRGDSAAYFCASSPAGGTSTIKAFFGQGTRLTVV.

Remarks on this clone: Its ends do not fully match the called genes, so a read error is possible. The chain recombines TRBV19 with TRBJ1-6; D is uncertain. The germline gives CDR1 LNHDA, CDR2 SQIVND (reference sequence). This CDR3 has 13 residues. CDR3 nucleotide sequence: TGTGCCATTAGTATAGCCTATTATTCACCCCTCCACTTT. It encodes CAISIAYYSPLHF.

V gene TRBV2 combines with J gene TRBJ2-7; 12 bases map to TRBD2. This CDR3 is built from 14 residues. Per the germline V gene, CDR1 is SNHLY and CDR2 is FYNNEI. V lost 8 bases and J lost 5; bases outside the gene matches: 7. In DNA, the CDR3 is TGTGCCAGCGGAGGACTAGCGGGACTCCACGAGCAGTACTTC. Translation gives CASGGLAGLHEQYF.

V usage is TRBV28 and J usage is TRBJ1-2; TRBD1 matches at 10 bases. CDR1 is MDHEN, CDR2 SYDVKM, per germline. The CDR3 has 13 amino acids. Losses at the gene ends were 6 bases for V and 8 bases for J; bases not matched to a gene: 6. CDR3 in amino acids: CASRPGTGDGYTF. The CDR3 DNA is TGTGCCAGCAGGCCTGGGACAGGGGACGGCTACACCTTC.

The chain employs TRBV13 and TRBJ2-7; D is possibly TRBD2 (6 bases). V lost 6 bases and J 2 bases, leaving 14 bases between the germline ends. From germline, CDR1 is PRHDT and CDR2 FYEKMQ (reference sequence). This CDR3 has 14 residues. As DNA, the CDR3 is TGTGCCAGCAGGAGACTAGGCGGGACCTACGAGCAGTACTTC. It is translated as CASRRLGGTYEQYF. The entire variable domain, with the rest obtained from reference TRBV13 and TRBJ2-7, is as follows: AAGVIQSPRHLIKEKRETATLKCYPIPRHDTVYWYQQGPGQDPQFLISFYEKMQSDKGSIPDRFSAQQFSDYHSELNMSSLELGDSALYFCASRRLGGTYEQYFGPGTRLTVT.